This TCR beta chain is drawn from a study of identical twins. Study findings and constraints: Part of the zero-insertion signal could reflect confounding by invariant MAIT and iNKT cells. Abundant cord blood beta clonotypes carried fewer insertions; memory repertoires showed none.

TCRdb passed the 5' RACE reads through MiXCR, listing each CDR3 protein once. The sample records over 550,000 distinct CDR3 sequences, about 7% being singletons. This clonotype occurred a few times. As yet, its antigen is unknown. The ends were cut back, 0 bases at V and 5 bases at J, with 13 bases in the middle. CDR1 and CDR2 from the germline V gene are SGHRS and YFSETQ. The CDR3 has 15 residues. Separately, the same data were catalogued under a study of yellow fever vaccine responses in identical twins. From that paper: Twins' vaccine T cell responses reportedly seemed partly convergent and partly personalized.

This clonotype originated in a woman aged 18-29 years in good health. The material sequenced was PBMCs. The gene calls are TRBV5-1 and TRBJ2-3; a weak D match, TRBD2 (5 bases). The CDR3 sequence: CASSLVPGSGDTQYF. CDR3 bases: TGCGCCAGCAGCTTGGTTCCGGGGTCCGGAGATACGCAGTATTTT.